This T cell receptor (beta chain) was retrieved from a study of blood T cell repertoires in COVID-19. Clones were sequenced by immunoSEQ multiplex PCR, and TCRdb holds only the in-frame ones, with some missing. The table has around 280,000 clones, 89% seen once. The germline CDR1 and CDR2 sequences are SGHTA and FQGNSA. With V trimmed by 2 bases and J by 7 bases, 7 bases remained unmatched. This CDR3 has 15 residues. The V call is TRBV7-2, the J call TRBJ2-1; 8 bases are a match to TRBD2. Sequenced: PBMCs or T cells enriched from blood (not recorded which). The TCR comes from a woman in her forties who had recovered from COVID-19. The CDR3 loop reads CASSLMSPGGNEQFF. The CDR3 DNA follows: TGTGCCAGCAGCTTAATGTCACCGGGGGGGAATGAGCAGTTCTTC. The whole variable domain, remainder taken from reference TRBV7-2 and TRBJ2-1, is GAGVSQSPSNKVTEKGKDVELRCDPISGHTALYWYRQSLGQGLEFLIYFQGNSAPDKSGLPSDRFSAERTGGSVSTLTIQRTQQEDSAVYLCASSLMSPGGNEQFFGPGTRLTVL.